The 24 T cell receptor beta chains below come from one sample, sequenced in a study of blood T cell repertoires in COVID-19. The repertoire was sequenced with immunoSEQ multiplex PCR; TCRdb's copy has only in-frame clones and lacks some. The sample consists of 100,000 to 150,000 clones, 85% of them appearing once. The sequenced material came from peripheral blood. The source is a woman older than 75 with COVID-19, enrolled during active disease.

V is TRBV6-2 or TRBV6-3 and J is TRBJ1-5; D is ambiguous. Trimming took off 5 bases at V and 9 bases at J, with 11 bases between the two ends. The CDR3 contains 12 residues. CDR1 and CDR2 from the germline V gene are MNHEY and SVGEGT. CDR3 sequence: CASSANSLPQHF. The CDR3 DNA reads as TGTGCCAGCAGTGCCAACAGTTTGCCCCAGCATTTT.

The chain uses TRBV19 and TRBJ1-5; D is undetermined. Trimming left V 5 bases short and J 0 bases short, with 11 bases between. This CDR3 is built from 15 residues. Germline V gene lookup returns CDR1 LNHDA and CDR2 SQIVND (reference sequence). CDR3 sequence: CASSPRANSNQPQHF. DNA for the CDR3: TGTGCCAGTAGTCCGCGGGCTAATAGCAATCAGCCCCAGCATTTT.

CDR3 DNA sequence: TGTGCCAGCAGTTTAGGACAGGCCCCCTACAATGAGCAGTTCTTC. Its protein product is CASSLGQAPYNEQFF. V and J are TRBV27 and TRBJ2-1, with 7 bases lining up with TRBD1. V trimming: 2 bases; J trimming: 2 bases; junction bases outside the gene matches: 3. This CDR3 has 15 residues. CDR1 is MNHEY and CDR2 is SMNVEV in the germline V gene (reference sequence).

The V call is TRBV5-6, the J call TRBJ2-7; possibly TRBD2 for D (5 bases). Germline V gene data show CDR1 as SGHDT and CDR2 as YYEEEE. There are 13 residues in the CDR3. V gave up 1 base and J gave up 4 bases, with 9 bases separating them. The CDR3, as DNA: TGTGCCAGCAGCTTGATCCGGGGATACGAGCAGTACTTC. Translating gives CASSLIRGYEQYF.

Concerning this clone itself: Relative to the germline gene, one junction end is altered; a read error may explain this. The chain carries TRBV7-7 and TRBJ2-1; TRBD2 matches 15 bases. The germline V gene encodes CDR1 SSHAT and CDR2 FNYEAQ (reference sequence). The CDR3 is 18 amino acids. The CDR3 nucleotides are TGTGCTAGCAGCCTCGGACTAGCGGGAGGGGCGTCCTACAATGAGCAGTTCTTC. This sequence encodes CASSLGLAGGASYNEQFF. Full variable domain (remainder filled in from reference TRBV7-7 and TRBJ2-1): GAGVSQSPRYKVTKRGQDVTLRCDPISSHATLYWYQQALGQGPEFLTYFNYEAQPDKSGLPSDRFSAERPEGSISTLTIQRTEQRDSAMYRCASSLGLAGGASYNEQFFGPGTRLTVL.

The gene calls are TRBV19 and TRBJ2-1; 12 bases map to TRBD2. The CDR3 sequence is 16 residues long. With 6 bases clipped from V and 7 bases from J, the junction kept 10 bases outside the gene matches. The germline V gene has CDR1 LNHDA and CDR2 SQIVND (reference sequence). The CDR3 spells CASSGLAGLIGNEQFF. DNA for the CDR3: TGTGCCAGTAGCGGACTAGCGGGGTTAATCGGGAATGAGCAGTTCTTC.

Written as DNA, the CDR3 is TGTGCCAGCAGCTTAGCGGGAGAAGGAACTGAGCAGTACTTC. Its translation: CASSLAGEGTEQYF. The J gene is TRBJ2-7, the V gene TRBV11-2; TRBD2 might be the D (6 bases). Per germline, CDR1 SGHAT and CDR2 FQNNGV. The CDR3 runs to 14 residues. The V gene lost 1 base and the J gene lost 7 bases, with 14 bases spanning the gap.

V is TRBV4-3 and J is TRBJ1-6; TRBD1 matches 7 bases. The CDR3 covers 14 residues. CDR1 and CDR2 (germline): LGHNA, YSLEER. Trimming cost V 3 bases and J 8 bases; bases outside gene matches: 4. The CDR3 loop is CASSQEGQYSPLHF. In nucleotides, the CDR3 is TGCGCCAGCAGCCAGGAGGGACAGTATTCACCCCTCCACTTT.

The chain carries TRBV27 and TRBJ2-5, with D possibly TRBD1 on 6 matching bases. V was cut by 6 bases and J by 2 bases, with 16 bases left in between. The germline CDR1 and CDR2 sequences are MNHEY and SMNVEV (reference sequence). The CDR3 loop spans 15 amino acids. The CDR3 nucleotides read TGTGCCAGCAGCCGTCAACAGGGTCGGCAAGAGACCCAGTACTTC. This codes for CASSRQQGRQETQYF.

This clone was seen a handful of times. The CDR3 sequence is CASSYGGPGNTIYF. DNA of the CDR3: TGTGCCAGCAGTTACGGAGGTCCTGGAAACACCATATATTTT. V gene TRBV6-2 or TRBV6-3 combines with J gene TRBJ1-3, with no clear D. V lost 2 bases, J lost 2 bases, and 7 bases lay in between. The CDR3 is 14 residues long. In germline, CDR1 is MNHEY, CDR2 SVGEGT.

The chain has TRBV6-5 and TRBJ2-1, with 12 bases lining up with TRBD2. Looked up from germline, CDR1 is MNHEY and CDR2 is SVGAGI. The CDR3 consists of 15 residues. V lost 5 bases to trimming and J lost 12 bases; unmatched junction nucleotides: 11. The CDR3, as DNA: TGTGCCAGCAGTCGGACTAGCGGGACAGGGTGGGGGCAGTTCTTC. It specifies CASSRTSGTGWGQFF.

In its sample, this clone was seen a few times. CDR3 bases: TGCGCCAGCAGCTTGAGGGAGGGAGACACCGGGGAGCTGTTTTTT. It yields the protein CASSLREGDTGELFF. V gene TRBV5-1 combines with J gene TRBJ2-2; 7 bases fit TRBD2. Germline values: CDR1 SGHRS, CDR2 YFSETQ. The CDR3 totals 15 residues. V lost 1 base and J lost 3; bases outside the gene matches: 3.

The chain links TRBV7-6 to TRBJ2-2; D perhaps matches TRBD2 (6 bases). CDR1 and CDR2 from the germline V gene are SGHVS and FNYEAQ. This CDR3 is 17 amino acids long. Trimming removed 5 bases from V and 1 base from J, with 17 bases in between. In DNA, the CDR3 is TGTGCCAGCAGCGGATTCAGCGGAGCGGGGAACACCGGGGAGCTGTTTTTT. It is translated as CASSGFSGAGNTGELFF.

This chain links TRBV7-2 with TRBJ2-5; D perhaps matches TRBD1 (6 bases). V gave up 4 bases and J gave up 5 bases, with 17 bases separating them. Germline values: CDR1 SGHTA, CDR2 FQGNSA. The CDR3 extends over 15 amino acids. The CDR3, as DNA: TGTGCCAGCAGCTCTCTGACAGGAGTCGGCGAGACCCAGTACTTC. Its protein product is CASSSLTGVGETQYF.

The chain has TRBV14 and TRBJ2-3; D is unclear. The CDR3 sequence is 14 residues long. V was shortened by 1 base and J by 5 bases, with 10 bases between the two germline ends. The V gene's germline CDR1 is SGHDN and CDR2 FVKESK. The CDR3 bases are TGTGCCAGCAGCCAAGTTCCCACGGGAGATACGCAGTATTTT. Translation: CASSQVPTGDTQYF.

The rearrangement uses TRBV6-2 or TRBV6-3 and TRBJ2-3; D is undetermined. V shed 2 bases and J shed 5 bases, with 8 bases lying between them. The CDR3 sequence is 13 residues long. In germline, CDR1 is MNHEY, CDR2 SVGEGT. Here the CDR3 DNA reads TGTGCCAGCAGTTACCCACTTGGAGATACGCAGTATTTT. The encoded protein is CASSYPLGDTQYF.

The rearrangement joins TRBV24-1 to TRBJ2-7; 10 nucleotides line up with TRBD2. The CDR3 has 14 residues. Germline V CDR1 and CDR2: KGHDR, SFDVKD. Trimming removed 7 bases from V and 7 bases from J; junction bases left unmatched: 9. The CDR3 sequence: CATRAGGNQGEQYF. CDR3 bases: TGTGCCACCAGAGCGGGAGGGAATCAAGGAGAGCAGTACTTC.

The gene calls are TRBV28 and TRBJ2-7; 9 nucleotides agree with TRBD2. Looked up from germline, CDR1 is MDHEN and CDR2 is SYDVKM. This CDR3 comprises 15 residues. V lost 3 bases to trimming and J lost 2 bases; unmatched junction nucleotides: 5. For the CDR3, the DNA is TGTGCCAGCAGTTTTAGCGGGAGTCCAACCTACGAGCAGTACTTC. It codes for CASSFSGSPTYEQYF.

V and J are TRBV27 and TRBJ1-2, with D unclear. V lost 6 bases and J lost 1, with 18 bases in between. Germline CDR1 is MNHEY and CDR2 is SMNVEV (reference sequence). This CDR3 spans 16 amino acids. CDR3 nucleotide sequence: TGTGCCAGCAGCCCCGGTCCTAGGTTAAGTAACTATGGCTACACCTTC. Protein: CASSPGPRLSNYGYTF.

This clone was recorded once. This chain uses TRBV27 with TRBJ1-2; 8 bases align to TRBD1. With V trimmed by 5 bases and J by 5 bases, 7 bases remained unmatched. This CDR3 spans 14 amino acids. The germline CDR1 and CDR2 sequences are MNHEY and SMNVEV (reference sequence). CDR3 in amino acids: CASSGRDRFYGYTF. The DNA for the CDR3 is TGTGCCAGCAGTGGAAGGGACAGGTTTTATGGCTACACCTTC.

This clone was found once. This chain joins TRBV6-5 and TRBJ2-1; D gene ambiguous. Germline V CDR1 and CDR2: MNHEY, SVGAGI. V was shortened by 0 bases and J by 3 bases, with 3 bases between the two germline ends. The CDR3 is 13 residues long. For the CDR3, the DNA is TGTGCCAGCAGTTACTCGAGCTACAATGAGCAGTTCTTC. Translating gives CASSYSSYNEQFF.

The genes are TRBV19 and TRBJ1-5; TRBD1 matches 7 bases. This CDR3 has 13 amino acids. CDR1 is LNHDA, CDR2 SQIVND, per germline (reference sequence). V shed 6 bases and J 4 bases; nucleotides not matched to a gene: 3. The CDR3 sequence is CASRDRNNQPQHF. As DNA, the CDR3 is TGTGCCAGTAGGGACAGGAATAATCAGCCCCAGCATTTT.

Comment on this clone: This sample also contains other DNA sequences that code for the same CDR3. The rearrangement links TRBV5-1 to TRBJ2-7, with a possible D match to TRBD2 (6 bases). The germline V and J ends were trimmed by 1 base and 4 bases, with 9 bases remaining between them. Germline V gene sequence: CDR1 SGHRS, CDR2 YFSETQ. The CDR3 is 13 amino acids. The CDR3 DNA reads as TGCGCCAGCAGCTTGTCGGGAGCTTACGAGCAGTACTTC. Translating it yields CASSLSGAYEQYF.

The chain couples TRBV5-1 to TRBJ2-7, with a weak D call TRBD2 (6 bases). CDR3 length: 15 amino acids. The V end was cut by 4 bases, the J end by 5 bases, with 19 bases between. CDR1 SGHRS and CDR2 YFSETQ come from the germline V gene. The CDR3 protein is CASSTIPAGGHEQYF. CDR3 DNA sequence: TGCGCCAGCAGCACAATACCCGCCGGGGGACACGAGCAGTACTTC.